The 20 T cell receptor beta chains in this list originate from one sample, sequenced in a study of OX40 agonist ivuxolimab in advanced cancers. Data came from immunoSEQ multiplex PCR; TCRdb stores just in-frame clones and leaves some out. Among some 61,000 clones listed, 75% to 90% were seen once. Sequencing was performed on CD4+ or CD8+ T cells sorted from blood, taken in a trial of the OX40 agonist ivuxolimab. Every receptor here comes from an adult with an advanced solid tumor such as melanoma, head and neck, liver or kidney cancer.

The V gene is TRBV7-3, the J gene TRBJ2-3; the match to TRBD2 covers 9 bases. Per the germline V gene, CDR1 is SGHTA and CDR2 is FQGTGA. With 2 bases clipped from V and 6 bases from J, the junction kept 0 bases outside the gene matches. This CDR3 is 13 amino acids long. The CDR3 DNA sequence: TGTGCCAGCAGCTTAGCGGGAGGGGATACGCAGTATTTT. This encodes CASSLAGGDTQYF. Looking up the rest from reference TRBV7-3 and TRBJ2-3 gives the full variable domain: GAGVSQTPSNKVTEKGKYVELRCDPISGHTALYWYRQSLGQGPEFLIYFQGTGAADDSGLPNDRFFAVRPEGSVSTLKIQRTERGDSAVYLCASSLAGGDTQYFGPGTRLTVL.

The chain recombines TRBV28 with TRBJ2-1; D tentatively reads TRBD1 or TRBD2 (6 bases each). The germline CDR1 and CDR2 sequences are MDHEN and SYDVKM. The ends were cut back, 8 bases at V and 5 bases at J, with 22 bases in the middle. The CDR3 is 16 residues long. The CDR3 protein is CASEGGRSGFNNEQFF. CDR3 sequence (DNA): TGTGCCAGCGAGGGGGGAAGGAGCGGGTTCAACAATGAGCAGTTCTTC.

This clone was seen a single time. V gene TRBV12-1 combines with J gene TRBJ2-7; the DNA was not compared with TRBD1, the D call given in the table. TRBV12-1 corresponds to a pseudogene. CDR3 length: 15 residues. CDR3 sequence (DNA): TGTGCCAGCAGCCCACAGGGGGCATTTAACTACGAGCAGTACTTC. The encoded protein is CASSPQGAFNYEQYF.

This chain uses TRBV25-1 with TRBJ2-1; D is possibly TRBD1 or TRBD2 (5 bases each). V was trimmed by 1 base and J by 9 bases, leaving 19 bases between them. Germline V gene data show CDR1 as MGHDK and CDR2 as SYGVNS. CDR3 length: 16 residues. The chain's CDR3 is CASSELGVSGHGEQFF. The CDR3 bases are TGTGCCAGCAGTGAATTAGGGGTAAGCGGTCACGGTGAGCAGTTCTTC.

This CDR3 is CASSGRPEAGELFF. DNA for the CDR3: TGTGCCAGCAGTGGAAGGCCCGAGGCCGGGGAGCTGTTTTTT. This sequence joins TRBV25-1 and TRBJ2-2; D is uncertain. Germline CDR1 MGHDK, CDR2 SYGVNS. Trimming pared 4 bases from V and 6 bases from J, leaving 12 bases between. This CDR3 is built from 14 residues. The whole variable domain, filled in from reference TRBV25-1 and TRBJ2-2, reads EADIYQTPRYLVIGTGKKITLECSQTMGHDKMYWYQQDPGMELHLIHYSYGVNSTEKGDLSSESTVSRIRTEHFPLTLESARPSHTSQYLCASSGRPEAGELFFGEGSRLTVL.

The rearrangement links TRBV19 to TRBJ2-5; possibly TRBD2 for D (5 bases). There are 13 residues in the CDR3. V lost 6 bases to trimming and J lost 2 bases, with 10 bases between them. Germline CDR1 is LNHDA and CDR2 is SQIVND (reference sequence). The CDR3 loop is CASRPRGQETQYF. The CDR3 DNA reads as TGTGCCAGTAGGCCTCGCGGGCAAGAGACCCAGTACTTC.

The V and J genes are TRBV7-8 and TRBJ1-4, with TRBD1 matching over 11 bases. Germline trimming cut 5 bases from V and 5 bases from J; bases unmatched to any gene: 4. Germline V gene lookup returns CDR1 SGHVS and CDR2 FQNEAQ. This CDR3 is 15 amino acids long. In DNA form, the CDR3 reads TGTGCCAGCAGCCCAGGGACAGGGGGGAATGAAAAACTGTTTTTT. The encoded protein is CASSPGTGGNEKLFF.

The CDR3 spells CASSGGTSGFFYNEQFF. CDR3 nucleotide sequence: TGTGCCAGCAGTGGGGGGACTAGCGGGTTTTTTTACAATGAGCAGTTCTTC. V gene TRBV25-1 combines with J gene TRBJ2-1, with 12 bases matching TRBD2. Germline trimming cut 4 bases from V and 4 bases from J; bases unmatched to any gene: 8. The CDR3 loop spans 17 amino acids. Per the germline V gene, CDR1 is MGHDK and CDR2 is SYGVNS.

The chain uses TRBV6-5 and TRBJ2-1, with unresolved D. The V gene lost 10 bases and the J gene lost 2 bases, with 12 bases spanning the gap. CDR1 and CDR2 from the germline V gene are MNHEY and SVGAGI. The CDR3 sequence is 13 residues long. The CDR3 region has the DNA TGTGCCACCCAGCGTCCCCCCTACAATGAGCAGTTCTTC. This sequence encodes CATQRPPYNEQFF.

The chain is built from TRBV9 and TRBJ2-3, with 7 bases aligning to TRBD1. CDR1 is SGDLS, CDR2 YYNGEE, per germline. V was pared by 4 bases and J by 4 bases, with 12 bases of the junction left unmatched. The CDR3 runs to 16 residues. The CDR3 reads CASSSRQGVFPDTQYF. CDR3 sequence (DNA): TGTGCCAGCAGCTCCCGACAGGGTGTGTTTCCAGATACGCAGTATTTT.

This clone was observed once. The J gene is TRBJ2-5, the V gene TRBV12-5, with D unresolved. Per the germline V gene, CDR1 is LGHNT and CDR2 is FRNRAP. The V gene lost 1 base and the J gene lost 4 bases, with 7 bases spanning the gap. There are 13 residues in the CDR3. The CDR3 nucleotides are TGTGCTAGTGGTTTGGCCGGTCGAGAGACCCAGTACTTC. It is translated as CASGLAGRETQYF.

The chain links TRBV4-2 to TRBJ1-5; 10 positions match TRBD1. The V segment lost 0 bases and the J segment 4 bases; nucleotides outside the gene matches: 9. This CDR3 is built from 18 residues. Germline V CDR1 and CDR2: LGHNA, YNFKEQ. CDR3 bases: TGTGCCAGCAGCCAAGATCCCCGGACAGGGGGTTTAAATCAGCCCCAGCATTTT. Residues: CASSQDPRTGGLNQPQHF.

V and J are TRBV29-1 and TRBJ1-2; 11 nucleotides agree with TRBD1. J lost 4 bases, V lost 8 bases, and 3 bases had no gene match. CDR3 size: 12 residues. The germline gives CDR1 SQVTM, CDR2 ANQGSEA. CDR3: CSTGTGGYGYTF. The CDR3, as DNA: TGCAGCACCGGGACAGGGGGCTATGGCTACACCTTC. Full variable domain (remainder filled in from reference TRBV29-1 and TRBJ1-2): SAVISQKPSRDICQRGTSLTIQCQVDSQVTMMFWYRQQPGQSLTLIATANQGSEATYESGFVIDKFPISRPNLTFSTLTVSNMSPEDSSIYLCSTGTGGYGYTFGSGTRLTVV.

V usage is TRBV6-5 and J usage is TRBJ1-5, with D possibly TRBD1 on 6 matching bases. Deletions cut 6 bases from V and 0 bases from J, with 12 bases between. The germline V gene encodes CDR1 MNHEY and CDR2 SVGAGI. The CDR3 loop spans 15 amino acids. CDR3 in amino acids: CASRETGNSNQPQHF. DNA of the CDR3: TGTGCCAGCAGGGAAACAGGGAATAGCAATCAGCCCCAGCATTTT.

The rearrangement joins TRBV19 to TRBJ2-2; 7 nucleotides align to TRBD1. The V and J ends lost 10 bases and 0 bases, in that order; junction bases with no gene match: 11. This CDR3 is 16 amino acids long. Germline V lookup: CDR1 LNHDA, CDR2 SQIVND (reference sequence). Here the CDR3 reads CATGQVLFANTGELFF. CDR3 DNA: TGTGCCACCGGACAGGTCTTGTTCGCGAACACCGGGGAGCTGTTTTTT.

This clone was observed once. The chain couples TRBV27 to TRBJ2-2, with 7 bases aligning to TRBD1. Germline-derived CDR1 and CDR2 are MNHEY and SMNVEV (reference sequence). V lost 8 bases to trimming and J lost 4 bases; unmatched junction nucleotides: 7. The CDR3 covers 14 residues. CDR3 nucleotides: TGTGCCAGCCGTAAGGGACAGACCACCGGGGAGCTGTTTTTT. It codes for CASRKGQTTGELFF.

The gene calls are TRBV7-9 and TRBJ1-5; perhaps TRBD1 as D (5 bases). The CDR3 extends over 13 amino acids. Trimming removed 5 bases from V and 4 bases from J, with 9 bases in between. In germline, CDR1 is SEHNR, CDR2 FQNEAQ (reference sequence). The CDR3 coding sequence is TGTGCCAGCAGCCCCGGGGGTAATCAGCCCCAGCATTTT. Its translation is CASSPGGNQPQHF. The variable domain in full, completed from reference TRBV7-9 and TRBJ1-5, reads DTGVSQNPRHKITKRGQNVTFRCDPISEHNRLYWYRQTLGQGPEFLTYFQNEAQLEKSRLLSDRFSAERPKGSFSTLEIQRTEQGDSAMYLCASSPGGNQPQHFGDGTRLSIL.

The CDR3 DNA follows: TGTGCCAGCAGCTCGGGACTAGCGTACAATGAGCAGTTCTTC. This sequence encodes CASSSGLAYNEQFF. The chain links TRBV9 to TRBJ2-1; 10 positions match TRBD2. This CDR3 is built from 14 residues. V lost 4 bases, J lost 4 bases, and 2 bases stayed unmatched. Germline lookup yields CDR1 SGDLS and CDR2 YYNGEE.

The chain carries TRBV27 and TRBJ1-6; D is perhaps TRBD1 (5 bases). Trimming removed 0 bases from V and 9 bases from J, with 15 bases in between. CDR1 and CDR2 from the germline V gene are MNHEY and SMNVEV (reference sequence). The CDR3 covers 16 residues. The CDR3 bases are TGTGCCAGCAGTTTATCACACCAGGGAAGTGGTTCACCCCTCCACTTT. It translates to CASSLSHQGSGSPLHF.

The chain couples TRBV6-5 to TRBJ1-5; 9 nucleotides align to TRBD1. The CDR3 has 15 residues. Per germline, CDR1 MNHEY and CDR2 SVGAGI. V lost 6 bases, J lost 2 bases, and 5 bases stayed unmatched. CDR3 DNA: TGTGCCAGCAGCCAAAGGACAGGGGGCAATCAGCCCCAGCATTTT. Its translation is CASSQRTGGNQPQHF.